This T cell receptor (beta chain) was captured in a study of blood T cell repertoires in COVID-19. Study-wide background: Sources were T cells, B-cell-depleted T cells, or PBMCs; the material itself was cDNA or gDNA.

This CDR3 spans 15 amino acids. Losses at the gene ends were 4 bases for V and 8 bases for J; bases not matched to a gene: 11. CDR1 and CDR2 from the germline V gene are MGHRA and YSYEKL. Generated by immunoSEQ multiplex PCR, the TCRdb table keeps only in-frame clones and is missing some. Counted here are about 160,000 clones, 81% occurring once; the ten biggest clones make up around 5.1%. The study recruited people aged about 18 to 95 years across about 25 US areas. The chain links TRBV4-1 to TRBJ2-1, with TRBD2 identical over 7 bases. The clonotype was recovered from a woman in her thirties or forties with acute COVID-19. Sequencing was done on a sample of PBMCs or T cells enriched from blood (not recorded which). The CDR3 loop reads CASSPLYREGHEQFF. In DNA form, the CDR3 reads TGCGCCAGCAGCCCCCTCTATAGGGAGGGGCATGAGCAGTTCTTC.